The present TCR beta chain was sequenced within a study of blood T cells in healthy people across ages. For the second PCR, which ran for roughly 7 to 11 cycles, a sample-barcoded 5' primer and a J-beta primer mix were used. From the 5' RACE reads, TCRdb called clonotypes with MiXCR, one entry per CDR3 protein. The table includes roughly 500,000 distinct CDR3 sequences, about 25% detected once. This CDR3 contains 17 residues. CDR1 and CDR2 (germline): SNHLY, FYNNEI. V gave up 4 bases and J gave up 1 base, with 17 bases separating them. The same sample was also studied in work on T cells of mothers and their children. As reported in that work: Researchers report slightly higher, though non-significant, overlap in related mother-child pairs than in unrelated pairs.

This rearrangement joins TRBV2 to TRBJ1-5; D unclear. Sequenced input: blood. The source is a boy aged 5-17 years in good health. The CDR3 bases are TGTGCCAGCAGTGTATTAATGGAAGGGAGAAGCAATCAGCCCCAGCATTTT. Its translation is CASSVLMEGRSNQPQHF.